This T cell receptor beta chain was captured by sequencing in a study of blood T cells in healthy people across ages. In this sample, this clonotype turned up a few times. The antigen is not known. Study-level results: TCR beta diversity correlated strongly with naive T cell percentage. Age advanced and TCR beta diversity per million T cells fell, roughly linearly.

Caucasian individuals from Russia who were healthy and aged about 6 to 95 acted as donors. This CDR3 contains 16 residues. Germline values: CDR1 LGHNA, CDR2 YSLEER. With 0 bases clipped from V and 7 bases from J, the junction kept 8 bases outside the gene matches. Primed by a sample-barcoded 5' primer and a J-beta primer mix, a second PCR proceeded for roughly 7 to 12 cycles. Each cDNA molecule was tagged by a template-switch adaptor with 12 random nucleotides. TCRdb ran MiXCR on the 5' RACE reads and lists one entry per CDR3 protein. The table has around 400,000 distinct CDR3 sequences, about 55% seen once; the top ten hold under 65%.

The chain recombines TRBV4-3 with TRBJ2-1, with TRBD1 matching 8 bases. The sequencing sample was made of blood. The TCR was taken from a man aged 60 to 75 in good health. The CDR3 loop is CASSQDGTGGINEQFF. The CDR3 DNA is TGCGCCAGCAGCCAAGATGGGACAGGTGGAATTAATGAGCAGTTCTTC.